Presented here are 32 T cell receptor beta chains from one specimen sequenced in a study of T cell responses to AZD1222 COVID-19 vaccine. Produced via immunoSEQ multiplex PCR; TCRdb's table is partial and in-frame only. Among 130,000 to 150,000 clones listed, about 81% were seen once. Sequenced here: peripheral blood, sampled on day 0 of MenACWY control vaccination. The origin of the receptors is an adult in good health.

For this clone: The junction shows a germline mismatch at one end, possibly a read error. The CDR3 region has the DNA TGTGCCAGCAGCTCTTTGCGGGGGTTAACTATGGCTACCACCCACTTC. This encodes CASSSLRGLTMATTHF. The chain is built from TRBV7-3 and TRBJ1-2; possible D gene TRBD1, 5 bases. The CDR3 has 16 residues. Germline loops: CDR1 SGHTA, CDR2 FQGTGA.

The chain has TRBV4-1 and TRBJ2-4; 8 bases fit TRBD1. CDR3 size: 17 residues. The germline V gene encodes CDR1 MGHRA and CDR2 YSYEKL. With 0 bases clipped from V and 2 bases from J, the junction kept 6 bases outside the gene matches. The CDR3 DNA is TGCGCCAGCAGCCAAGAAGCAGGGGGCGCTACCAAAAACATTCAGTACTTC. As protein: CASSQEAGGATKNIQYF.

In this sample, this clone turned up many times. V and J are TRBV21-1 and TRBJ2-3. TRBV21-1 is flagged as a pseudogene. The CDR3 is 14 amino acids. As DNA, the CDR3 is TGTGCCAGCAGCAATTCACATAGGGTTTGCGGGCAGTATTTT. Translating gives CASSNSHRVCGQYF.

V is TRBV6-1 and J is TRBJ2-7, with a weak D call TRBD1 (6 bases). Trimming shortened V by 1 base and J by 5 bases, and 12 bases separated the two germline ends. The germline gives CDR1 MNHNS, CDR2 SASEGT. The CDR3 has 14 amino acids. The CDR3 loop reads CASSEDRVVDEQYV. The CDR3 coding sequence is TGTGCCAGCAGTGAAGACAGGGTTGTCGACGAGCAGTACGTC.

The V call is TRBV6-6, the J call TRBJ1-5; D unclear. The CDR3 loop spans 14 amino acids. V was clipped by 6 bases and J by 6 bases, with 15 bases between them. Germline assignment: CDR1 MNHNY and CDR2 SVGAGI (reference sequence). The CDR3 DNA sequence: TGTGCCAGCAGCCCTTCCGGGGTGACTCAGCCCCAGCATTTT. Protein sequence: CASSPSGVTQPQHF.

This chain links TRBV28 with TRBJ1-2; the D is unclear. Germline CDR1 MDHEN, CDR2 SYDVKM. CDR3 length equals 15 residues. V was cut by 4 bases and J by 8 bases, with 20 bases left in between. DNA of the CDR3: TGTGCCAGCAGTTCACCTCCGGGTACCGCCCGGGGCTACACCTTC. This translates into CASSSPPGTARGYTF.

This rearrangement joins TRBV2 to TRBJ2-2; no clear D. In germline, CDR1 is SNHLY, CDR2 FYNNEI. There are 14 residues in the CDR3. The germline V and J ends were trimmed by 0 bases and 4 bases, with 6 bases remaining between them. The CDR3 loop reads CASSEAHGTGELFF. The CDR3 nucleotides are TGTGCCAGCAGTGAAGCGCACGGCACCGGGGAGCTGTTTTTT.

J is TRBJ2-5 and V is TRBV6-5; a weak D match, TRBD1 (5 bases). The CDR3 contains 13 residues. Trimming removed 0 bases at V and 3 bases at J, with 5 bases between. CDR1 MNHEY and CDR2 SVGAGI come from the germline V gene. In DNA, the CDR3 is TGTGCCAGCAGTTACTCAGGGGAAGAGACCCAGTACTTC. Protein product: CASSYSGEETQYF.

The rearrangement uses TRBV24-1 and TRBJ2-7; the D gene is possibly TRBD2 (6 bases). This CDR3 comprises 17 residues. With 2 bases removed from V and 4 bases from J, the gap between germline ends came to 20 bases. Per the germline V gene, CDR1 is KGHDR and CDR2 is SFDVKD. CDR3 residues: CATSDSFASGQGYEQYF. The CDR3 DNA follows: TGTGCCACCAGTGATTCCTTTGCCAGCGGGCAAGGATACGAGCAGTACTTC.

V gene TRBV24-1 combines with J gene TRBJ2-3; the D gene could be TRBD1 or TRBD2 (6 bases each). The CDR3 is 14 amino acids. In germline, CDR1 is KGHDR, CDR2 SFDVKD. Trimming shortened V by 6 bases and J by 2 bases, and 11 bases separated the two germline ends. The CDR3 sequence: CATSKGGATDTQYF. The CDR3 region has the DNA TGTGCCACCAGTAAGGGGGGCGCCACAGATACGCAGTATTTT.

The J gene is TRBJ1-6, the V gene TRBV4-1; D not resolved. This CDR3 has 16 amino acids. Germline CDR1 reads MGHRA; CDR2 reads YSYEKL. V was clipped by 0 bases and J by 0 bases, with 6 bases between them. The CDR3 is CASSQDSSSYNSPLHF. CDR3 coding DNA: TGCGCCAGCAGCCAAGATAGTAGCTCCTATAATTCACCCCTCCACTTT.

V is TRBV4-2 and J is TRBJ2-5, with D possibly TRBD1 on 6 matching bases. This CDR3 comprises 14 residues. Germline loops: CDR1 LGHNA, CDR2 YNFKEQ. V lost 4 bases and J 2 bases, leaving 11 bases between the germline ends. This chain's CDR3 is CASSPRTAQETQYF. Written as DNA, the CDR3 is TGTGCCAGCAGCCCTCGGACAGCACAAGAGACCCAGTACTTC.

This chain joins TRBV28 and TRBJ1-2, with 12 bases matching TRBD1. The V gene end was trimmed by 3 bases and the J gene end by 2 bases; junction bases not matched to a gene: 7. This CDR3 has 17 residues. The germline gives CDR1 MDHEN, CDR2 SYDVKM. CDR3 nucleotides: TGTGCCAGCAGTTTTGCGGGGACAGGGGGCGTCAACTATGGCTACACCTTC. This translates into CASSFAGTGGVNYGYTF.

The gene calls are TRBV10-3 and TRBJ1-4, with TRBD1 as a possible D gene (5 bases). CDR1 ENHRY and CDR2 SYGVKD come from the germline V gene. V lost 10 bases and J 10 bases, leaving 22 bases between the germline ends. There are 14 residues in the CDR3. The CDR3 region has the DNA TGTGCCACCGCCCGGGACCCTTCTGGGGGAAAACTGTTTTTT. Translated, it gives CATARDPSGGKLFF.

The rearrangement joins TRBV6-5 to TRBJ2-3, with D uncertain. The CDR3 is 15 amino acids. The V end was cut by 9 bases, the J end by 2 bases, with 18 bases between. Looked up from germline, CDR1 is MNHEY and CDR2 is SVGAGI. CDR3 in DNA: TGTGCCAGGGGCGGTGGGCAGGTATCCACAGATACGCAGTATTTT. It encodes CARGGGQVSTDTQYF.

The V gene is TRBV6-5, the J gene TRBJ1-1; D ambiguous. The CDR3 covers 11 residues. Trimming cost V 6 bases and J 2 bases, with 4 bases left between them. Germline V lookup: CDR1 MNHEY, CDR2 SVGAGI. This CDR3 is CASRTNTEAFF. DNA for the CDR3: TGTGCCAGCAGAACCAACACTGAAGCTTTCTTT.

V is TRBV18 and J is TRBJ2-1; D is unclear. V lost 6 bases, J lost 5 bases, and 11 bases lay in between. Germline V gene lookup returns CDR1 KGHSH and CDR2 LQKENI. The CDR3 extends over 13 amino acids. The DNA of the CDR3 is TGTGCCAGCTCCCTTGGATCCCACAATGAGCAGTTCTTC. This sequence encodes CASSLGSHNEQFF.

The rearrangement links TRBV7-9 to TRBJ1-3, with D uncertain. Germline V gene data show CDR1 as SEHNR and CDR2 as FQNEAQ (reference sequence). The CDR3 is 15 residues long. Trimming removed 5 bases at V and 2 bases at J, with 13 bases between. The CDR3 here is CASSPYSGAGNTIYF. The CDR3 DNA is TGTGCCAGCAGCCCGTACTCCGGCGCTGGAAACACCATATATTTT.

The CDR3 protein is CASSLEIPGHGVPRDSPLHF. The DNA for the CDR3 is TGTGCCAGCAGCCTAGAAATACCGGGACATGGAGTCCCCAGGGATTCACCCCTCCACTTT. This chain joins TRBV27 and TRBJ1-6; D is perhaps TRBD1 (6 bases). Germline V gene lookup returns CDR1 MNHEY and CDR2 SMNVEV (reference sequence). The ends were cut back, 6 bases at V and 8 bases at J, with 32 bases in the middle. This CDR3 has 20 amino acids.

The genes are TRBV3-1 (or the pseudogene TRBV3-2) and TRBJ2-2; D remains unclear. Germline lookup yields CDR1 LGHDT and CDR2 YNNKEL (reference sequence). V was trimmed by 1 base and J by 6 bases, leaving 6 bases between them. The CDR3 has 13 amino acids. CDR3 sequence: CASSQGPPGELFF. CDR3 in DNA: TGTGCCAGCAGCCAAGGACCCCCCGGGGAGCTGTTTTTT.

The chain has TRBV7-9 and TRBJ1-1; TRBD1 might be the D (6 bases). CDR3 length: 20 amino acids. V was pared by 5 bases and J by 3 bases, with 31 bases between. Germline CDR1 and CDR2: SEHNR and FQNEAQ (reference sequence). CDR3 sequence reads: CASSKPPPTGLGRRYTEAFF. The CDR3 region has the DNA TGTGCCAGCAGCAAGCCACCACCTACAGGGCTCGGGAGGCGGTACACTGAAGCTTTCTTT.

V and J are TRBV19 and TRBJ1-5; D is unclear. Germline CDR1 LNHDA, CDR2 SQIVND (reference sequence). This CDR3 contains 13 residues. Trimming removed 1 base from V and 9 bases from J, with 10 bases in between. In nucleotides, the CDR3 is TGTGCCAGTAGTATAGTTGAAGGTGGGCCCCAGCATTTT. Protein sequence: CASSIVEGGPQHF.

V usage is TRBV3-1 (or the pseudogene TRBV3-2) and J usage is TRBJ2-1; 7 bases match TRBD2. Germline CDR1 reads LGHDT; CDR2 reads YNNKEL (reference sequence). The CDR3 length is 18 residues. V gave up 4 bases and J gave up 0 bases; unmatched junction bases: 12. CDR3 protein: CASSPPRGGGSSYNEQFF. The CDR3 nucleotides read TGTGCCAGCAGCCCACCCCGGGGCGGGGGTAGCTCCTACAATGAGCAGTTCTTC.

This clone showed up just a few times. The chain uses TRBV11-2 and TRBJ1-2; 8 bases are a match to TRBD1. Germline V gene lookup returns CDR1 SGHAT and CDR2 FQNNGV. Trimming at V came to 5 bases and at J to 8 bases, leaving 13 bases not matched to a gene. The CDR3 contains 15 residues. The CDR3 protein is CASSRWGQGADGYTF. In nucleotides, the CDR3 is TGTGCCAGCAGCCGCTGGGGGCAGGGGGCCGACGGCTACACCTTC. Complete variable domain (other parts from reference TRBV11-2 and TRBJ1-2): EAGVAQSPRYKIIEKRQSVAFWCNPISGHATLYWYQQILGQGPKLLIQFQNNGVVDDSQLPKDRFSAERLKGVDSTLKIQPAKLEDSAVYLCASSRWGQGADGYTFGSGTRLTVV.

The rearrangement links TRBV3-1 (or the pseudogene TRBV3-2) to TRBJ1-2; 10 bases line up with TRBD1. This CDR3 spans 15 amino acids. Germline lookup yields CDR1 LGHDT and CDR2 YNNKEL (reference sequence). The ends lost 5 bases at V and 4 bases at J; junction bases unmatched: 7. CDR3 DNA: TGTGCCAGCAGCTACGGGACAGGGGTTTCCTATGGCTACACCTTC. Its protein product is CASSYGTGVSYGYTF.

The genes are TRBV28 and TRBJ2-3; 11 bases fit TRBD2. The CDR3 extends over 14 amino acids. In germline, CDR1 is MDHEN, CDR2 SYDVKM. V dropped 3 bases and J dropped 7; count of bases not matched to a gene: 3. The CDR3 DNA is TGTGCCAGCAGTTTTAGCGGGGGGGCAAATACGCAGTATTTT. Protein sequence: CASSFSGGANTQYF.

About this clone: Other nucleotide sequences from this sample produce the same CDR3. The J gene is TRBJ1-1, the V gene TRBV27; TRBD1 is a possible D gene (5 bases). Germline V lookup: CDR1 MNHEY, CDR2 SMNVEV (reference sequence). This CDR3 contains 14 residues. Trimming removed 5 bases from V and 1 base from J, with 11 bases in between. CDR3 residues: CASSPGGGNTEAFF. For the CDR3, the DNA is TGTGCCAGCAGTCCCGGCGGGGGGAACACTGAAGCTTTCTTT.

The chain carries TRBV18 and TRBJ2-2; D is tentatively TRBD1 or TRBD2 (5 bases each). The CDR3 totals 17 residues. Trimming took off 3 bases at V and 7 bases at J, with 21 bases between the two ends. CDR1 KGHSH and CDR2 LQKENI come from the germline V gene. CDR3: CASSPQTGTVGIGELFF. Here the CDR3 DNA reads TGTGCCAGCTCACCCCAAACCGGGACGGTAGGGATCGGGGAGCTGTTTTTT.

CDR3 amino acids: CASSIDGTRQNYGYTF. The CDR3 DNA reads TGTGCCAGCAGCATTGACGGGACAAGGCAGAACTATGGCTACACCTTC. V gene TRBV7-9 combines with J gene TRBJ1-2; a possible D gene is TRBD1 (6 bases). V lost 5 bases to trimming and J lost 2 bases, with 18 bases between them. CDR1 is SEHNR, CDR2 FQNEAQ, per germline (reference sequence). This CDR3 contains 16 residues.

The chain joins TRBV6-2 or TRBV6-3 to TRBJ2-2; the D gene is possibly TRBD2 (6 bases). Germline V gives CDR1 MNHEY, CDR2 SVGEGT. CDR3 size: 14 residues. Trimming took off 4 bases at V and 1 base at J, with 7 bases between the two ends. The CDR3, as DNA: TGTGCCAGCAGTTGGAGGGAGAACACCGGGGAGCTGTTTTTT. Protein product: CASSWRENTGELFF.

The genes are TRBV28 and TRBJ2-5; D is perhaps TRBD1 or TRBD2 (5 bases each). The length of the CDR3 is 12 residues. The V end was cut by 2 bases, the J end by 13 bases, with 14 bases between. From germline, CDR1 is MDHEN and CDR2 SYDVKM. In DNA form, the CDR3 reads TGTGCCAGCAGTTTACCAGGGCTAGCTCCGTACTTC. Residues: CASSLPGLAPYF.

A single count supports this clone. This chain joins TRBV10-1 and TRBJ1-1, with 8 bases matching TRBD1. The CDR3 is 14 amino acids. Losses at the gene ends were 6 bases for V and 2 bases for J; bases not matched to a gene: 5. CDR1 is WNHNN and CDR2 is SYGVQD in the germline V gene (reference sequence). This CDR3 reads CASSGQGRNTEAFF. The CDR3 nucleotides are TGCGCCAGCAGCGGACAGGGTAGAAACACTGAAGCTTTCTTT.